A selection of T cell receptor beta chains follows, all from one sample in a study of blood T cell repertoires in COVID-19. Measured with immunoSEQ multiplex PCR; TCRdb has only the in-frame clones, and not every one. This sample has 130,000 or so clones, with 80% to 90% found just once. The sample comprised PBMCs or T cells enriched from blood (not recorded which). These receptors were obtained from a middle-aged man with acute COVID-19. Each CDR3 is given with its conserved first and last residue. A D gene is named only where the DNA matches it firmly. The size entry is marked missing in some rows and otherwise reads once, few, many or a size class.

v_call: TRBV6-5
clone_size: -
j_call: TRBJ2-7
d_call: TRBD1
cdr3_nt: TGTGCCAGCGAGGGACAGGGAGCCTCCTACGAGCAGTACTTC
cdr3_aa: CASEGQGASYEQYF

v_call: TRBV4-2
clone_size: -
j_call: TRBJ2-1
d_call: -
cdr3_nt: TGTGCCAGCAGCCTCGGGTCCTACAATGAGCAGTTCTTC
cdr3_aa: CASSLGSYNEQFF

v_call: TRBV27
clone_size: once
j_call: TRBJ1-6
d_call: -
cdr3_nt: TGTGCCAGCAGTTTCACAGGGCTAGGGTCACCCCTCCACTTT
cdr3_aa: CASSFTGLGSPLHF

v_call: TRBV11-3
clone_size: -
j_call: TRBJ2-2
d_call: -
cdr3_nt: TGTGCCAGCAGCTTAGTTCTGCAGGGGAGCACCGGGGAGCTGTTTTTT
cdr3_aa: CASSLVLQGSTGELFF

v_call: TRBV10-1
clone_size: -
j_call: TRBJ2-2
d_call: -
cdr3_nt: TGCGCCAGCAGTGAGGAGGGGAACACCGGGGAGCTGTTTTTT
cdr3_aa: CASSEEGNTGELFF

v_call: TRBV7-3
clone_size: -
j_call: TRBJ1-3
d_call: -
cdr3_nt: TGTGCCAGCAGCTTAACTTCCTCCTCTGGAAACACCATATATTTT
cdr3_aa: CASSLTSSSGNTIYF

v_call: TRBV10-3
clone_size: -
j_call: TRBJ1-5
d_call: TRBD1
cdr3_nt: TGTGCCATCAGCACACAGGGGGCTGGCAATCAGCCCCAGCATTTT
cdr3_aa: CAISTQGAGNQPQHF

v_call: TRBV6-5
clone_size: -
j_call: TRBJ2-7
d_call: TRBD1
cdr3_nt: TGTGCCAGCACCAAGGGGACAGGGGTACACGAGCAGTACTTC
cdr3_aa: CASTKGTGVHEQYF

v_call: TRBV2
clone_size: -
j_call: TRBJ1-1
d_call: -
cdr3_nt: TGTGCCAGCTGGGGGGATACGAGCACTGAAGCTTTCTTT
cdr3_aa: CASWGDTSTEAFF

v_call: TRBV20-1
clone_size: -
j_call: TRBJ1-1
d_call: -
cdr3_nt: TGCAGTGCTAGTCGACAACCTAACACTGAAGCTTTCTTT
cdr3_aa: CSASRQPNTEAFF

v_call: TRBV10-3
clone_size: -
j_call: TRBJ2-4
d_call: -
cdr3_nt: TGTGCCATCAGTGCTGAGTTAGCCAAAAACATTCAGTACTTC
cdr3_aa: CAISAELAKNIQYF

v_call: TRBV27
clone_size: -
j_call: TRBJ1-2
d_call: TRBD1
cdr3_nt: TGTGCCAGCAGTTTGACAGGGCGGTATGGCTACACCTTC
cdr3_aa: CASSLTGRYGYTF

v_call: TRBV5-1
clone_size: -
j_call: TRBJ1-6
d_call: -
cdr3_nt: TGCGCCAGCAGCTTGGACAGTGCGAATTCACCCCTCCACTTT
cdr3_aa: CASSLDSANSPLHF

v_call: TRBV5-6
clone_size: -
j_call: TRBJ2-7
d_call: TRBD2
cdr3_nt: TGTGCCAGCAGCTCCCCGCAGCGGGAGCCATCCTACGAGCAGTACTTC
cdr3_aa: CASSSPQREPSYEQYF

v_call: TRBV6-2/TRBV6-3
clone_size: -
j_call: TRBJ1-2
d_call: TRBD1
cdr3_nt: TGTGCCAGCAGTTACTCGAGGGCGACAGGGGAAGGCTACACCTTC
cdr3_aa: CASSYSRATGEGYTF

v_call: TRBV27
clone_size: -
j_call: TRBJ1-2
d_call: TRBD1
cdr3_nt: TGTGCCAGCAGGCCTTGGGACAGGGCCGTTAACTATGGCTACACCTTC
cdr3_aa: CASRPWDRAVNYGYTF

v_call: TRBV24-1
clone_size: -
j_call: TRBJ2-2
d_call: -
cdr3_nt: TGTGCCACCAGTGACAGTGGACACTACACCGGGGAGCTGTTTTTT
cdr3_aa: CATSDSGHYTGELFF

v_call: TRBV5-1
clone_size: -
j_call: TRBJ2-2
d_call: -
cdr3_nt: TGCGCCAGCAGCACCCTATTGCCGGCGAACACCGGGGAGCTGTTTTTT
cdr3_aa: CASSTLLPANTGELFF

v_call: TRBV2
clone_size: -
j_call: TRBJ1-1
d_call: -
cdr3_nt: TGTGCCAGCAGTGGGGCCTACGGGAACACTGAAGCTTTCTTT
cdr3_aa: CASSGAYGNTEAFF

v_call: TRBV12-3/TRBV12-4
clone_size: -
j_call: TRBJ1-2
d_call: TRBD1
cdr3_nt: TGTGCCAGCAGAGAAGGACAGGGTGGCGGCTACACCTTC
cdr3_aa: CASREGQGGGYTF

v_call: TRBV7-2
clone_size: once
j_call: TRBJ1-1
d_call: -
cdr3_nt: TGTGCCAGCAGCTTACGGCCGAGGAATGGTGAAGCTTTCTTT
cdr3_aa: CASSLRPRNGEAFF

v_call: TRBV7-3
clone_size: -
j_call: TRBJ2-3
d_call: -
cdr3_nt: TGTGCCAGCAGCCCCCCAGAAAGCACAGATACGCAGTATTTT
cdr3_aa: CASSPPESTDTQYF

v_call: TRBV2
clone_size: -
j_call: TRBJ2-1
d_call: -
cdr3_nt: TGTGCCAGCAGTGAATTTGCGTACAATGAGCAGTTCTTC
cdr3_aa: CASSEFAYNEQFF

v_call: TRBV5-1
clone_size: -
j_call: TRBJ2-1
d_call: TRBD1
cdr3_nt: TGCGCCAGCAGCTTGGGGCAGGGGGCAAGAGGCTATGAGCAGTTCTTC
cdr3_aa: CASSLGQGARGYEQFF

v_call: TRBV19
clone_size: -
j_call: TRBJ2-3
d_call: TRBD1
cdr3_nt: TGTGCCAGTAGTATGCCCAGGGGGACCAATACAGATACGCAGTATTTT
cdr3_aa: CASSMPRGTNTDTQYF

v_call: TRBV27
clone_size: few
j_call: TRBJ2-7
d_call: -
cdr3_nt: TGTGCCAGCAGTTTATCGGGCTATCTCTCCTACGAGCAGTACTTC
cdr3_aa: CASSLSGYLSYEQYF

v_call: TRBV27
clone_size: once
j_call: TRBJ1-5
d_call: TRBD1
cdr3_nt: TGTGCCAGCAGTAAGGACAGGGGAGGCAATCAGCCCCAGCATTTT
cdr3_aa: CASSKDRGGNQPQHF

v_call: TRBV18
clone_size: -
j_call: TRBJ1-6
d_call: -
cdr3_nt: TGTGCCAGCTCACCAACAGGTCTGAATTCACCCCTCCACTTT
cdr3_aa: CASSPTGLNSPLHF

v_call: TRBV7-3
clone_size: -
j_call: TRBJ2-1
d_call: -
cdr3_nt: TGTGCCAGCAGCCGCACCGCACAGGGGGGGAATGAGCAGTTCTTC
cdr3_aa: CASSRTAQGGNEQFF

v_call: TRBV7-8
clone_size: -
j_call: TRBJ1-5
d_call: TRBD1
cdr3_nt: TGTGCCAGCAGCTCCTCGTCGGGAGGGGGCGGACAGCCCCAGCATTTT
cdr3_aa: CASSSSSGGGGQPQHF

v_call: TRBV7-2
clone_size: -
j_call: TRBJ2-7
d_call: -
cdr3_nt: TGTGCCAGCAGCCCCGCTCCGGCAGGGGGGAGGAACGAGCAGTACTTC
cdr3_aa: CASSPAPAGGRNEQYF

v_call: TRBV12-3/TRBV12-4
clone_size: -
j_call: TRBJ1-2
d_call: TRBD1
cdr3_nt: TGTGCCAGCAGTGGACAGGGCTTGGGCTACACCTTC
cdr3_aa: CASSGQGLGYTF

v_call: TRBV28
clone_size: once
j_call: TRBJ2-7
d_call: -
cdr3_nt: TGTGCCAGCAGTTCAAACTCCTACGAGCAGTACTTC
cdr3_aa: CASSSNSYEQYF

v_call: TRBV29-1
clone_size: -
j_call: TRBJ2-7
d_call: TRBD2
cdr3_nt: TGCAGCGTGGGGGGACTAGCGGATTCCTCCTACGAGCAGTACTTC
cdr3_aa: CSVGGLADSSYEQYF

v_call: TRBV18
clone_size: -
j_call: TRBJ2-7
d_call: -
cdr3_nt: TGTGCCAGCTCACCACCTTACATCGACGAGCAGTACTTC
cdr3_aa: CASSPPYIDEQYF

v_call: TRBV5-5
clone_size: once
j_call: TRBJ2-5
d_call: TRBD2
cdr3_nt: TGTGCCAGCAGCTTGGCGGGGGGGACCCTCGGGAAGACCCAGTACTTC
cdr3_aa: CASSLAGGTLGKTQYF

v_call: TRBV10-3
clone_size: -
j_call: TRBJ2-3
d_call: -
cdr3_nt: TGTGCCATCACTCGAGAGGGAGATACGCAGTATTTT
cdr3_aa: CAITREGDTQYF

v_call: TRBV27
clone_size: -
j_call: TRBJ2-2
d_call: -
cdr3_nt: TGTGCCAGCAGGCACCTTCGCGGGGCCGCGAACACCGGGGAGCTGTTTTTT
cdr3_aa: CASRHLRGAANTGELFF

v_call: TRBV12-3/TRBV12-4
clone_size: -
j_call: TRBJ2-7
d_call: -
cdr3_nt: TGTGCCAGCAGCCTGGGCAGCTCCTACGAGCAGTACTTC
cdr3_aa: CASSLGSSYEQYF

v_call: TRBV28
clone_size: -
j_call: TRBJ1-5
d_call: TRBD1
cdr3_nt: TGTGCCAGCAGCCCCGGGACAGCCCTAAATCAGCCCCAGCATTTT
cdr3_aa: CASSPGTALNQPQHF

v_call: TRBV5-4
clone_size: -
j_call: TRBJ1-3
d_call: -
cdr3_nt: TGTGCCAGCAGCTTTCGGGGTGCCGGCTCTGGAAACACCATATATTTT
cdr3_aa: CASSFRGAGSGNTIYF

v_call: TRBV7-3
clone_size: -
j_call: TRBJ2-3
d_call: -
cdr3_nt: TGTGCCAGCAGCTTACATGGCGGGACTAGCACAGATACGCAGTATTTT
cdr3_aa: CASSLHGGTSTDTQYF

v_call: TRBV27
clone_size: -
j_call: TRBJ1-3
d_call: -
cdr3_nt: TGTGCCAGCAGCTTAGGGGGGGGCTCTGGAAACACCATATATTTT
cdr3_aa: CASSLGGGSGNTIYF

v_call: TRBV27
clone_size: -
j_call: TRBJ2-7
d_call: -
cdr3_nt: TGTGCCAGCAGTTTATACGTTCACAACCCGCAGTACTTC
cdr3_aa: CASSLYVHNPQYF

v_call: TRBV5-8
clone_size: -
j_call: TRBJ2-4
d_call: TRBD1
cdr3_nt: TGTGCCAGCAGCGGGACCACAGGGGCGGACATTCAGTACTTC
cdr3_aa: CASSGTTGADIQYF

v_call: TRBV6-2/TRBV6-3
clone_size: -
j_call: TRBJ1-3
d_call: -
cdr3_nt: TGTGCCAGCAGCCCATTTTACCTTGACAATGGAAACACCATATATTTT
cdr3_aa: CASSPFYLDNGNTIYF

v_call: TRBV27
clone_size: -
j_call: TRBJ2-2
d_call: -
cdr3_nt: TGTGCCAGCAGTCCATTCCCCGGCGGGGAGCTGTTTTTT
cdr3_aa: CASSPFPGGELFF

v_call: TRBV7-2
clone_size: -
j_call: TRBJ2-7
d_call: -
cdr3_nt: TGTGCCAGCAGCTCGCCACGATCACGAGGGGAGCAGTACTTC
cdr3_aa: CASSSPRSRGEQYF

v_call: TRBV5-1
clone_size: -
j_call: TRBJ2-7
d_call: -
cdr3_nt: TGCGCCAGCAGCTTGGACCCTGACTATGACACCTACGAGCAGTACTTC
cdr3_aa: CASSLDPDYDTYEQYF

v_call: TRBV7-7
clone_size: once
j_call: TRBJ2-2
d_call: TRBD1
cdr3_nt: TGTGCTAGCAGCTTACAACAGGGGAGCGGGGAGCTGTTTTTT
cdr3_aa: CASSLQQGSGELFF